This paragraph covers one TCR beta chain sequence. The entry originates in a study of blood T cell repertoires in COVID-19. Study summary: Samples taken during acute and convalescent COVID-19 were collected in the United States, Italy and Spain. Sources were T cells, B-cell-depleted T cells, or PBMCs; the material itself was cDNA or gDNA.

Original handling: Reference gene primer amplification in the assay estimated nucleated cell counts. Method: immunoSEQ multiplex PCR; TCRdb's copy keeps in-frame clones and lacks some. Clone size and V and J calls were adopted from that table, with D and trimming inferred from the DNA. The sample holds 90,000 to 110,000 clones, 85% to 90% seen once. Looked up from germline, CDR1 is KGHSH and CDR2 is LQKENI. The CDR3 runs 15 residues. V lost 3 bases, J lost 3 bases, and 15 bases lay in between. This receptor was obtained from a human donor in a cohort sampled during active COVID-19. The sequenced material came from peripheral blood. The rearrangement links TRBV18 to TRBJ2-7; TRBD1 is a possible D gene (5 bases). The CDR3 loop is CASSPGQAENYEQYF. CDR3 in DNA: TGTGCCAGCTCACCGGGGCAAGCTGAGAACTACGAGCAGTACTTC.